These T cell receptor beta chains were read from a single sample in a study of T cells in Graves' hyperthyroidism and ophthalmopathy. TCRdb fed the multiplex PCR reads into MiXCR, producing one record per CDR3 protein. The data show hundreds of thousands of distinct CDR3 sequences, 15% to 20% seen once. The sequenced sample consisted of blood. These receptors all come from a middle-aged woman with Graves' ophthalmopathy. Both conserved end residues are part of each CDR3. D genes are given only for firm matches. Some rows mark clone size as missing; the rest say once, few, many or name a class of expanded clone.

j_gene	abundance	d_gene	v_gene	CDR3aa	CDR3nt
TRBJ1-5	many	NA	TRBV2	CASSRGSDQPQHF	TGTGCCAGCAGCCGGGGTTCTGATCAGCCCCAGCATTTT
TRBJ1-5	many	NA	TRBV3-1	CASSQESEPQHF	TGTGCCAGCAGCCAAGAAAGTGAGCCCCAGCATTTT
TRBJ1-2	NA	TRBD1	TRBV6-1	CASRGTALYGYTF	TGTGCCAGCAGAGGGACAGCACTCTATGGCTACACCTTC
TRBJ2-7	many	NA	TRBV7-9	CASSKEDTPGEQYF	TGTGCCAGCAGCAAGGAAGACACTCCTGGCGAGCAGTACTTC
TRBJ2-7	many	NA	TRBV5-1	CASTIQGGEQYF	TGCGCCAGCACAATCCAGGGCGGGGAGCAGTACTTC
TRBJ2-5	NA	NA	TRBV20-1	CSARSPRGMETQYF	TGCAGTGCTAGGTCCCCCAGGGGTATGGAGACCCAGTACTTC
TRBJ2-3	many	NA	TRBV28	CASSLSFAAQYF	TGTGCCAGCAGTCTCTCGTTTGCGGCGCAGTATTTT
TRBJ1-1	many	TRBD1	TRBV28	CATGTGNTEAFF	TGTGCCACCGGGACAGGGAACACTGAAGCTTTCTTT
TRBJ2-7	few	NA	TRBV30	CAWSVQGVEQYF	TGTGCCTGGAGTGTCCAAGGGGTCGAGCAGTACTTC
TRBJ2-5	NA	TRBD2	TRBV19	CASSVLAGAQETQYF	TGTGCCAGTAGTGTACTAGCGGGAGCCCAAGAGACCCAGTACTTC
TRBJ2-1	NA	TRBD2	TRBV27	CASSPGLAGGIQYNEQFF	TGTGCCAGCAGTCCGGGACTAGCGGGAGGAATTCAATACAATGAGCAGTTCTTC
TRBJ1-5	many	NA	TRBV12-3/TRBV12-4	CASLGGPGSNQPQHF	TGTGCCAGCTTGGGAGGTCCTGGGAGCAATCAGCCCCAGCATTTT
TRBJ1-1	many	NA	TRBV30	CARHGEAFF	TGTGCCCGCCACGGTGAAGCTTTCTTT
TRBJ2-4	few	NA	TRBV11-2	CASTLGTWGIQYF	TGTGCCAGTACCTTGGGTACTTGGGGCATTCAGTACTTC
TRBJ1-4	few	NA	TRBV28	CASRRDTTNEKLFF	TGTGCCAGCAGGCGGGACACGACTAATGAAAAACTGTTTTTT
TRBJ1-5	NA	NA	TRBV4-1	CASSPTDSTFQKGNQPQHF	TGCGCCAGCAGCCCTACCGACAGTACCTTCCAGAAGGGCAATCAGCCCCAGCATTTT
TRBJ2-5	many	TRBD1	TRBV7-3	CASSPVGPGQGRETQYF	TGTGCCAGCAGCCCCGTAGGACCGGGACAGGGGCGAGAGACCCAGTACTTC
TRBJ2-2	NA	TRBD1	TRBV30	CAWRTGQGSNTGELFF	TGTGCCTGGAGGACGGGACAGGGCTCGAACACCGGGGAGCTGTTTTTT
TRBJ2-3	once	NA	TRBV5-1	CASSFDGSTDTLYF	TGCGCCAGCAGCTTCGACGGGAGCACAGATACGCTGTATTTT
TRBJ2-3	NA	NA	TRBV19	CASAQGGFTQYF	TGTGCCAGCGCCCAAGGAGGGTTTACGCAGTATTTT
TRBJ2-7	many	TRBD1	TRBV12-3/TRBV12-4	CASSFQGAGYEQYF	TGTGCCAGCAGTTTCCAGGGGGCAGGCTACGAGCAGTACTTC
TRBJ2-3	many	NA	TRBV6-1	CASSEGQGWDTQYF	TGTGCCAGCAGTGAAGGGCAGGGTTGGGATACGCAGTATTTT
TRBJ1-5	few	NA	TRBV12-3/TRBV12-4	CASSSSGTQHF	TGTGCCAGCAGTTCCTCAGGTACCCAGCATTTT
TRBJ2-1	many	NA	TRBV27	CASSSSGGEDEQFF	TGTGCCAGCAGTTCGTCCGGGGGTGAGGATGAGCAGTTCTTC
TRBJ2-7	NA	NA	TRBV20-1	CSARSIQQGTFYEQYF	TGCAGTGCTAGATCCATACAACAGGGGACTTTCTACGAGCAGTACTTC
TRBJ2-7	many	NA	TRBV6-1	CASSPQGSEQYF	TGTGCCAGCAGTCCTCAGGGATCCGAGCAGTACTTC
TRBJ1-1	NA	TRBD1	TRBV29-1	CSGQGATEAFF	TGCAGCGGACAGGGGGCCACTGAAGCTTTCTTT
TRBJ1-4	NA	TRBD1	TRBV7-9	CASSSWTGGRTNEKLFF	TGTGCCAGCAGCTCGTGGACAGGGGGCAGGACTAATGAAAAACTGTTTTTT
TRBJ2-7	many	TRBD2	TRBV27	CASSPTGGGGYEQYF	TGTGCCAGCAGTCCGACGGGGGGAGGAGGGTACGAGCAGTACTTC
TRBJ2-2	NA	NA	TRBV20-1	CSAYPRWANTGELFF	TGCAGTGCATATCCTCGGTGGGCGAACACCGGGGAGCTGTTTTTT
TRBJ1-4	many	NA	TRBV3-1	CASGHSATNEKLFF	TGTGCCAGCGGGCACAGTGCAACTAATGAAAAACTGTTTTTT